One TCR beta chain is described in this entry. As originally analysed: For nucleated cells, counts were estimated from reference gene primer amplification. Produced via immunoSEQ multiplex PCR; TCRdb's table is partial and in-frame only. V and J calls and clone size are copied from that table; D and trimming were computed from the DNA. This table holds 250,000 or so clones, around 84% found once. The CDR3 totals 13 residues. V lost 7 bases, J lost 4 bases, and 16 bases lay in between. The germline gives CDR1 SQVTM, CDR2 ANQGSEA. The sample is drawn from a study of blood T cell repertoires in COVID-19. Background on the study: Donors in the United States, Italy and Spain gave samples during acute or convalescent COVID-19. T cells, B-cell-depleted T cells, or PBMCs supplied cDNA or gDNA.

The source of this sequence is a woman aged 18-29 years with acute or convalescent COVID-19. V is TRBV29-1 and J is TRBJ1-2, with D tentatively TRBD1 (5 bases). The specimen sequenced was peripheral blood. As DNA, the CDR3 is TGCAGCGCTTCTGGGGCAGGGATCTATGGCTACACCTTC. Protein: CSASGAGIYGYTF.